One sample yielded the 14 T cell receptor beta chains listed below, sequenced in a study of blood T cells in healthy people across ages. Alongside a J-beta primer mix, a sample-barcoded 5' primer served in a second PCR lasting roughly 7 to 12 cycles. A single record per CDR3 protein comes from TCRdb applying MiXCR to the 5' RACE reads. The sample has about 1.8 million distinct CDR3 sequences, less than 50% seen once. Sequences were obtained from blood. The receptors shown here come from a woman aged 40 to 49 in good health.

The CDR3 DNA follows: TGTGCCAGCAGTGATGAAGGGGTAGTAGTTGGAGAGACCCAGTTCTTC. It encodes CASSDEGVVVGETQFF. The chain carries TRBV6-1 and TRBJ2-1, with D perhaps TRBD1 (5 bases). CDR3 length equals 16 residues. Trimming took off 3 bases at V and 13 bases at J, with 25 bases between the two ends. Per the germline V gene, CDR1 is MNHNS and CDR2 is SASEGT.

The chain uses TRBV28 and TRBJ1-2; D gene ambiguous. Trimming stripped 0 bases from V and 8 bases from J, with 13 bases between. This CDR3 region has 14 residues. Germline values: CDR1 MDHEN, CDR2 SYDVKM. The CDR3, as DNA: TGTGCCAGCAGTTTATGGGGGAGGGAGGACGGCTACACCTTC. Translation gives CASSLWGREDGYTF.

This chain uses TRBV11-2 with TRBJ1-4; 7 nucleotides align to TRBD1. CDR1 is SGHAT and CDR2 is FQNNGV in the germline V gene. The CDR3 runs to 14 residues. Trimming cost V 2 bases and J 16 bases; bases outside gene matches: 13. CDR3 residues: CASSLRQGYVSTFF. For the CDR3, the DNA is TGTGCCAGCAGCTTACGACAGGGTTATGTTTCTACGTTTTTT.

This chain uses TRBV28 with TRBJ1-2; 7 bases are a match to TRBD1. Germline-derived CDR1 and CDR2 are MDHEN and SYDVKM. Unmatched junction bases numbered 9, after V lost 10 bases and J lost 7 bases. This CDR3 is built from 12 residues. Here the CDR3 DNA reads TGTGCCACCGGGAGGGGGCCCGGTGGCTACACCTTC. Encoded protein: CATGRGPGGYTF.

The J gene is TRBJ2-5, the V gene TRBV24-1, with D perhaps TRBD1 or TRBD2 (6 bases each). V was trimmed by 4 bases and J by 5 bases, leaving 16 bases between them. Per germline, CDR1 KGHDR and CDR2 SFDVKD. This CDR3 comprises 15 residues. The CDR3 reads CATSDPTRGGETQYF. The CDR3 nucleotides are TGTGCCACCAGTGACCCCACCAGGGGAGGTGAGACCCAGTACTTC.

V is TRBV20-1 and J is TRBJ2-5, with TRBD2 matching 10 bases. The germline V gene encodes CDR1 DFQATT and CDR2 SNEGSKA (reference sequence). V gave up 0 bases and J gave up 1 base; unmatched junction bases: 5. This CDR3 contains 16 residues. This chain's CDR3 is CSARDSSGGLQETQYF. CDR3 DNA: TGCAGTGCTAGAGATTCTAGCGGGGGACTCCAAGAGACCCAGTACTTC.

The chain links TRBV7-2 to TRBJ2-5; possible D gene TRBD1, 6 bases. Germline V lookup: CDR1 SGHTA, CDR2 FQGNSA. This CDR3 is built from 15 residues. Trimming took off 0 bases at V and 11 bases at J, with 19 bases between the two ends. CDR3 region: CASSLAPQGIYKQYF. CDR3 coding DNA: TGTGCCAGCAGCTTAGCGCCTCAGGGGATCTACAAGCAGTACTTC.

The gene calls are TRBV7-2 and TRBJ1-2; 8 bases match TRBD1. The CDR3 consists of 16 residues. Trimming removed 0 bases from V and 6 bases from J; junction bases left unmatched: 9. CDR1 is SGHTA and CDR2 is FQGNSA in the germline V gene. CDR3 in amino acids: CASSLAGWTGNDGYTF. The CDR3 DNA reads TGTGCCAGCAGCTTAGCCGGGTGGACAGGGAATGATGGCTACACCTTC.

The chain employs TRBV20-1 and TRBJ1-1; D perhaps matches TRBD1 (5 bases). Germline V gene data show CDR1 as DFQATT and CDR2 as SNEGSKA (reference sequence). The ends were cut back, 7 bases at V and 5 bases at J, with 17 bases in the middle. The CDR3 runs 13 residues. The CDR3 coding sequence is TGCAGTGTTACCACCTCAGGGAAAACTGAAGCTTTCTTT. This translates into CSVTTSGKTEAFF.

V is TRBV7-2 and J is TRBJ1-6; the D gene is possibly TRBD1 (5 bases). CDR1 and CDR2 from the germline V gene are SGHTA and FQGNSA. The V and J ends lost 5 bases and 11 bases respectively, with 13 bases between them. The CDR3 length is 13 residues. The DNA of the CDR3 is TGTGCCAGCAGCCCGCAGGGTATCACACCCCTCCACTTT. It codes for CASSPQGITPLHF.

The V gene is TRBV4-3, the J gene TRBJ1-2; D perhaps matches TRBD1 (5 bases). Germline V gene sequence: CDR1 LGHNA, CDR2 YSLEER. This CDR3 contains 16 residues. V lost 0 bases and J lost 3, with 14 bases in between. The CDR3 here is CASSQEVRGFDYGYTF. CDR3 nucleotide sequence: TGCGCCAGCAGCCAAGAGGTTCGGGGGTTCGACTATGGCTACACCTTC.

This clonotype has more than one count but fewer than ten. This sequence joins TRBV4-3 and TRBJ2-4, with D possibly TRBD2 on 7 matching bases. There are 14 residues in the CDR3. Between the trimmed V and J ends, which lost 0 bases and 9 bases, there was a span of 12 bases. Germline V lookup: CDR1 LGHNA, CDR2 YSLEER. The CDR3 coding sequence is TGCGCCAGCAGCCAAGAGGGGGGGCTGGGCATTCAGTACTTC. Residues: CASSQEGGLGIQYF.

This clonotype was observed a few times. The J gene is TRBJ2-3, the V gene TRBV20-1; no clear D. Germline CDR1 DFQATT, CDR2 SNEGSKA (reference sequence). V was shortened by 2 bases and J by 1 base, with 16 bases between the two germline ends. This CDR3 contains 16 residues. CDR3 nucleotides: TGCAGTGCTAGACTCTGGGCGAGAGAAGGCACAGATACGCAGTATTTT. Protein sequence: CSARLWAREGTDTQYF.

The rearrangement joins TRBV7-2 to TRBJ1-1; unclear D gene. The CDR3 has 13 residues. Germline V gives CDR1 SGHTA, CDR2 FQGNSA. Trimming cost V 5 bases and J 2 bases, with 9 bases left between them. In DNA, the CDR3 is TGTGCCAGCAGCCACGGACCCAACACTGAAGCTTTCTTT. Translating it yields CASSHGPNTEAFF.